This T cell receptor beta chain is from a study of metastatic and nonmetastatic thyroid tumors. Whole-study context: Both malignant and benign thyroid patients supplied peripheral blood and tumor or nodule tissue samples, across which the repertoires of these patients were then compared.

Authors' analysis steps: A distant-metastasis classifier for papillary thyroid cancer was built using CDR3 differences across clinicopathological groups. TCRdb recomputed clones from the PCR reads via MiXCR. TCRdb's processing, not the study's, gives the V and J calls here. The table includes roughly 83,000 clones, 15% detected once. Patients had received no treatment of any kind before thyroid surgery. Regarding the study as a whole: Patients with malignant thyroid tumors reportedly had significantly higher TCR beta diversity than those with benign nodules, in blood and tumor.

This clone was counted many times. Its antigen is as yet unknown. Trimming took 6 bases from V and 4 from J; bases not matched to a gene: 6. CDR3 length: 14 residues. This sequence was found in a female donor with papillary thyroid cancer or a benign thyroid nodule (not recorded which). Some clones in this sample may be carry-over from other donors' samples. The genes are TRBV12-3 or TRBV12-4 and TRBJ2-1; 7 bases fit TRBD1. Material: blood. CDR3 sequence (DNA): TGTGCCAGCAGCACAGGGGTCGGATACAATGAGCAGTTCTTC. Its translation: CASSTGVGYNEQFF.